These T cell receptor beta chains were read from a single sample in a study of radiotherapy plus CTLA-4 blockade in lung cancer. Assay used: immunoSEQ multiplex PCR; TCRdb lists only in-frame clones, some missing. The data show around 42,000 clones, about 63% seen once. This specimen was peripheral blood, taken from a patient treated with radiotherapy plus ipilimumab. These receptors were obtained from a human donor with non-small cell lung cancer who had a partial response to radiotherapy plus ipilimumab. Both conserved end residues are part of each CDR3. A D gene is named only where the DNA matches it firmly. The size of a clone is reported for some rows only, either as once, few or many, or as a class for expanded clones.

d_call	v_call	j_call	clone_size	cdr3_nt	cdr3_aa
.	TRBV7-2	TRBJ1-1	.	TGTGCCAGCAGCTTACGGAGAGGCACTGAAGCTTTCTTT	CASSLRRGTEAFF
.	TRBV9	TRBJ2-5	.	TGTGCCAGCAGTGCCGGTAGGTGGACCGGGGACAACCTCCAAGAGACCCAGTACTTC	CASSAGRWTGDNLQETQYF
.	TRBV7-2	TRBJ2-1	.	TGTGCCAGCAGCTTAGTGGGTAGGGGTGGGTCCTACAATGAGCAGTTCTTC	CASSLVGRGGSYNEQFF
.	TRBV6-1	TRBJ1-6	.	TGTGCCAGCAGTGAAAGGACACTCGCATCACCCCTCCACTTT	CASSERTLASPLHF
.	TRBV6-5	TRBJ1-1	.	TGTGCCAGCAGTGGGGGGACCGGAGCTTTCTTT	CASSGGTGAFF
.	TRBV6-5	TRBJ2-7	few	TGTGCCAGCAGTTACGGGAGGCTCGACGAGCAGTACTTC	CASSYGRLDEQYF
.	TRBV7-9	TRBJ1-1	.	TGTGCCAGCAGCTTGGGGGGGGCAGACACTGAAGCTTTCTTT	CASSLGGADTEAFF
TRBD1	TRBV7-9	TRBJ2-7	.	TGTGCCAGCAGCTTAACAGGGGGCTCCTACGAGCAGTACTTC	CASSLTGGSYEQYF
.	TRBV30	TRBJ1-3	few	TGTGCCTGGAGGAGGGCAGAAAACACCATATATTTT	CAWRRAENTIYF
.	TRBV7-8	TRBJ1-1	once	TGTGCCAGCAGCTCCCGACAGGATGTCGGCACTGAAGCTTTCTTT	CASSSRQDVGTEAFF
.	TRBV9	TRBJ2-2	.	TGTGCCAGCAGCGTCCTGCAGGCTCCGAACACCGGGGAGCTGTTTTTT	CASSVLQAPNTGELFF
TRBD2	TRBV6-5	TRBJ2-3	.	TGTGCCAGCATTGGACTAGCGGGAGGGCGGCAGTATTTT	CASIGLAGGRQYF
TRBD1	TRBV7-3	TRBJ2-7	.	TGTGCCAGCAGCTTAGGCCCATCTTCCCTCCCCGGACAGGGACTTAACTCCTACGAGCAGTACTTC	CASSLGPSSLPGQGLNSYEQYF
TRBD1	TRBV6-6	TRBJ1-2	.	TGTGCCAGCAGTGATCCGGGACAGGGCTACGGCTACACCTTC	CASSDPGQGYGYTF
TRBD2	TRBV7-3	TRBJ2-5	.	TGTGCCAGCAGCCCGACTAGCGGGAGCTGGGAGACCCAGTACTTC	CASSPTSGSWETQYF
.	TRBV6-5	TRBJ1-6	.	TGTGCCAGCAGAGACAGTAATTCACCCCTCCACTTT	CASRDSNSPLHF
.	TRBV11-3	TRBJ2-1	.	TGTGCCAGCAGCTTCGGAGACAATGAGCAGTTCTTC	CASSFGDNEQFF
.	TRBV9	TRBJ1-5	.	TGTGCCAGCAGCGTAGGTAACAATCAGCCCCAGCATTTT	CASSVGNNQPQHF
.	TRBV4-3	TRBJ2-7	once	TGCGCCAGCAGCCAACAGGCCACAGCTTCCTACGAGCAGTACTTC	CASSQQATASYEQYF
.	TRBV10-2	TRBJ2-3	.	TGCGCCAGCAGTGACCAGACTGAACATAGCACAGATACGCAGTATTTT	CASSDQTEHSTDTQYF
TRBD2	TRBV7-9	TRBJ2-2	once	TGTGCCAGCACTAGCCCGGGACTAGCGAACACCGGGGAGCTGTTTTTT	CASTSPGLANTGELFF
.	TRBV4-1	TRBJ1-4	.	TGCGCCAGCAGCCAAGGGCCCCCGGGGGATGGGGAAAAACTGTTTTTT	CASSQGPPGDGEKLFF
.	TRBV11-2	TRBJ2-5	once	TGTGCCAGCAGCTTATCGCCGGGGAAGGAGACCCAGTACTTC	CASSLSPGKETQYF
.	TRBV5-6	TRBJ1-1	.	TGTGCCAGCAGCTTACGACAGATAATGAACACTGAAGCTTTCTTT	CASSLRQIMNTEAFF
TRBD2	TRBV5-6	TRBJ2-2	few	TGTGCCAGCAGCTCAAGCCTAGCGGGAGATTCCGGGGAGCTGTTTTTT	CASSSSLAGDSGELFF
TRBD1	TRBV2	TRBJ2-1	.	TGTGCCAGCAGGAGAGGGACAGGGGATGAGCAGTTCTTC	CASRRGTGDEQFF
TRBD1	TRBV18	TRBJ1-5	few	TGTGCCAGCTCACCGACAGGGTACAATCAGCCCCAGCATTTT	CASSPTGYNQPQHF
.	TRBV4-3	TRBJ1-4	few	TGCGCCAGCAGCCAAGATATAGGGGGTGGGAATGAAAAACTGTTTTTT	CASSQDIGGGNEKLFF
TRBD1	TRBV5-1	TRBJ2-1	once	TGCGCCAGCAGCTCCACCGGGACAGGTCTGGTCAATGAGCAGTTCTTC	CASSSTGTGLVNEQFF
.	TRBV7-8	TRBJ2-7	.	TGTGCCAGCAGCTCCAGGGACTACGAGCAGTACTTC	CASSSRDYEQYF
.	TRBV7-8	TRBJ2-7	.	TGTGCCAGCAGCCCCGGACAGCTCGACGAGCAGTACTTC	CASSPGQLDEQYF
TRBD2	TRBV18	TRBJ2-3	.	TGTGCCAGCTTACGACTAGCGGGGGGCCTCACAGATACGCAGTATTTT	CASLRLAGGLTDTQYF
TRBD2	TRBV2	TRBJ2-1	.	TGTGCCAGCAAACCGGGACTAGCGTTTTGGGAGTTCTTC	CASKPGLAFWEFF
.	TRBV6-1	TRBJ2-3	.	TGTGCCAGCAGTGAAATGTTTACTAGCACAGATACGCAGTATTTT	CASSEMFTSTDTQYF
.	TRBV6-1	TRBJ2-7	.	TGTGCCAGCAATTCTGCCACGGCGGGGCACGAGCAGTACTTC	CASNSATAGHEQYF
TRBD2	TRBV19	TRBJ2-1	.	TGTGCCAGTCGGACTAGCGGGAGAAATGAGCAGTTCTTC	CASRTSGRNEQFF
TRBD1	TRBV19	TRBJ1-6	many	TGTGCCAGCCAGGGGGCCTATAATTCACCCCTCCACTTT	CASQGAYNSPLHF